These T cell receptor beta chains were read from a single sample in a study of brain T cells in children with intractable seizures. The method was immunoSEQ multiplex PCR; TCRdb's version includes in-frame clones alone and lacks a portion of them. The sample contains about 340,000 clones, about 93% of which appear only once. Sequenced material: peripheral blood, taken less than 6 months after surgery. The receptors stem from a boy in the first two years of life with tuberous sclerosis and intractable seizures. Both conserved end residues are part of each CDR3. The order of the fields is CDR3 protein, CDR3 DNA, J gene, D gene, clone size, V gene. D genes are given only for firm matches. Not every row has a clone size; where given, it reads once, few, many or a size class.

CASSPFRATDNSPLHF	TGTGCCAGCAGCCCGTTTCGGGCGACTGATAATTCACCCCTCCACTTT	TRBJ1-6	-	once	TRBV5-4
CASSPRGGRDSPLHF	TGTGCCAGCAGCCCGAGGGGGGGTCGGGATTCACCCCTCCACTTT	TRBJ1-6	-	-	TRBV9
CASSRISYLAGGGETQYF	TGTGCTAGCAGCCGGATCTCTTATCTAGCGGGGGGCGGGGAGACCCAGTACTTC	TRBJ2-5	TRBD2	-	TRBV7-7
CASSLGTGEKTQYF	TGTGCCAGCAGCTTAGGGACAGGGGAAAAGACCCAGTACTTC	TRBJ2-5	TRBD1	-	TRBV7-8
CASRTGPNYEQYF	TGTGCCAGCAGGACCGGGCCAAACTACGAGCAGTACTTC	TRBJ2-7	-	-	TRBV28
CASSLSRDTDTQYF	TGCGCCAGCAGCTTATCGCGGGACACAGATACGCAGTATTTT	TRBJ2-3	-	-	TRBV5-1
CASSIGTGSYGYTF	TGTGCCAGTAGTATAGGGACAGGGTCCTATGGCTACACCTTC	TRBJ1-2	TRBD1	-	TRBV19
CASSLYSPTEAFF	TGTGCCAGCAGTTTATACAGCCCCACTGAAGCTTTCTTT	TRBJ1-1	-	-	TRBV12-3/TRBV12-4
CASSIARVNTEAFF	TGTGCCAGTAGTATCGCAAGAGTGAACACTGAAGCTTTCTTT	TRBJ1-1	-	-	TRBV19
CASRQVGREQYF	TGTGCCAGCCGGCAGGTCGGTCGGGAGCAGTACTTC	TRBJ2-7	-	-	TRBV6-5
CASRLGHTRLGGGYEQYF	TGTGCAAGTCGCTTAGGACATACGAGACTTGGAGGCGGCTACGAGCAGTACTTC	TRBJ2-7	-	-	TRBV12-2
CASSIAGVSTDTQYF	TGTGCCAGCAGCATAGCGGGAGTGAGCACAGATACGCAGTATTTT	TRBJ2-3	TRBD2	-	TRBV5-4
CASSLGTFIGELFF	TGTGCCAGCAGCTTAGGGACCTTTATCGGGGAGCTGTTTTTT	TRBJ2-2	-	-	TRBV7-2
CASTKTGHNSPLHF	TGTGCCAGTACCAAGACAGGCCATAATTCACCCCTCCACTTT	TRBJ1-6	-	once	TRBV19
CASSSTSYGYTF	TGTGCCAGCAGCTCAACATCGTATGGCTACACCTTC	TRBJ1-2	-	-	TRBV7-9
CAIYTGGGGSTEAFF	TGCGCCATCTACACGGGGGGCGGTGGGTCTACTGAAGCTTTCTTT	TRBJ1-1	-	once	TRBV10-2